Below, one T cell receptor (beta chain) is given with its context. The antigen remains unidentified. Per donor there was one draw, yielding a blood sample of 2.5 ml. The data were taken from a study of monozygotic twins with inflammatory bowel disease. Germline CDR1 and CDR2: SGHRS and YFSETQ. The CDR3 is 15 residues long. Study conclusions and caveats: Differing immunosuppressive treatments may have added variability to patient repertoires.

Via template switching, UMIs carrying a 6-nucleotide sample barcode were introduced. No DNA is given; TCRdb re-called the 5' RACE reads and lists each CDR3 protein once. Its table lists approximately 150,000 distinct CDR3 sequences. The material sequenced was blood. This receptor was taken from a human donor with ulcerative colitis or Crohn's disease, or a healthy co-twin of an affected twin (not recorded which). The chain couples TRBV5-1 to TRBJ2-2. CDR3 sequence reads: CASSLGGRDTGELFF.